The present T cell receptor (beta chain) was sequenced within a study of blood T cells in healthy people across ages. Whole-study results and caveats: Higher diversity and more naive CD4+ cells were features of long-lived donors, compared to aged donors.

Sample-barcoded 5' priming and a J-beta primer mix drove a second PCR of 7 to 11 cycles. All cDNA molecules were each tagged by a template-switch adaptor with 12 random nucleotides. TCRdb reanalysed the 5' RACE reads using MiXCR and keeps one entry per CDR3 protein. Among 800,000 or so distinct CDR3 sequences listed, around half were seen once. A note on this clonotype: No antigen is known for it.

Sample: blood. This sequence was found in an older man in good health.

The CDR3 is CASSQSGLGTYGYTF. Written as DNA, the CDR3 is TGTGCCAGCAGTCAATCAGGGTTGGGGACCTATGGCTACACCTTC. This chain uses TRBV12-3 or TRBV12-4 with TRBJ1-2; weak D call: TRBD1 (5 bases). The CDR3 is 15 amino acids. The germline V and J ends were trimmed by 5 bases and 4 bases, with 17 bases remaining between them.